This TCR beta chain derives from a study of blood T cells in healthy people across ages. Findings and caveats of the study: Higher naive T cell percentage went strongly together with higher TCR beta diversity.

Total RNA was isolated from each sample in quantities of at least 6 micrograms. The CDR3 loop spans 13 amino acids. CDR1 MDHEN and CDR2 SYDVKM come from the germline V gene. Trimming took 5 bases from V and 6 from J, leaving 13 bases between them. A second 7 to 11 cycle PCR used barcoded and J-beta primers. From the 5' RACE reads, TCRdb called clonotypes with MiXCR, one entry per CDR3 protein. The data show 720,000 or so distinct CDR3 sequences, approximately 40% seen once. Comment on this clonotype: The antigen is undetermined.

This TCR derives from a man older than 75 in good health. The V call is TRBV28, the J call TRBJ1-2, with a tentative D call TRBD1 (5 bases). Sequenced material: blood. The CDR3 region has the DNA TGTGCCAGCAGTCCCGCCGGGGCAGATGGCTACACCTTC. Amino acid sequence: CASSPAGADGYTF.